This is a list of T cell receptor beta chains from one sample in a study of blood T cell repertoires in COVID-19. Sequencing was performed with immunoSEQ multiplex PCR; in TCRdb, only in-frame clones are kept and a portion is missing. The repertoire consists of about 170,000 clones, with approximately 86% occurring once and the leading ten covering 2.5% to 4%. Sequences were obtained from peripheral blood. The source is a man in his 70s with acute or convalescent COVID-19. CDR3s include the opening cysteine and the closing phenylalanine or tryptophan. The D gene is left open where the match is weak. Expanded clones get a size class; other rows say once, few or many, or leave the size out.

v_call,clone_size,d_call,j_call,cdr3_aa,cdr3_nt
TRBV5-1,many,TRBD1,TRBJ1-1,CASSPDRVRLTEAFF,TGCGCCAGCAGCCCCGACAGGGTGCGACTCACTGAAGCTTTCTTT
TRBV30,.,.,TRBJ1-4,CAWSAGDSGGKLFF,TGTGCCTGGAGTGCCGGGGACTCGGGTGGAAAACTGTTTTTT
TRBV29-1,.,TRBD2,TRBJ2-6,CSVAGGGSGANVLTF,TGCAGCGTTGCGGGGGGAGGCTCTGGGGCCAACGTCCTGACTTTC
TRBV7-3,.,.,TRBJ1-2,CASSLDGQGNYGYTF,TGTGCCAGCAGCTTAGACGGCCAGGGGAACTATGGCTACACCTTC
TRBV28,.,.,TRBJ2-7,CASSPFPIAPPSYEQYF,TGTGCCAGCAGTCCCTTCCCGATAGCTCCACCTTCCTACGAGCAGTACTTC
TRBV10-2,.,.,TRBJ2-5,CASRGLPQETQYF,TGCGCCAGCAGGGGACTCCCCCAAGAGACCCAGTACTTC
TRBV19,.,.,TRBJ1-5,CASSINRLNSNQPQHF,TGTGCCAGTAGTATAAATCGACTGAATAGCAATCAGCCCCAGCATTTT
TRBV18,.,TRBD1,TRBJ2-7,CASTSGTGVIEEQYF,TGTGCCAGCACCTCAGGGACAGGGGTTATAGAGGAGCAGTACTTC
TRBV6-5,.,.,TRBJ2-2,CASLRLRTGELFF,TGTGCCAGCCTTAGACTTCGCACCGGGGAGCTGTTTTTT
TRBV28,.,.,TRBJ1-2,CATSDTYGYTF,TGTGCCACCTCCGATACTTATGGCTACACCTTC
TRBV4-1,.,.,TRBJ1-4,CASSLLGQSAGEKLFF,TGCGCCAGCAGCCTCCTTGGACAGTCCGCAGGTGAAAAACTGTTTTTT
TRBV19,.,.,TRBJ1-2,CASSIFPREGYTF,TGTGCCAGTAGTATTTTCCCTCGGGAAGGCTACACCTTC
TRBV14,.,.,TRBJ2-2,CASSQAGTLNTGELFF,TGTGCCAGCAGCCAAGCCGGGACACTAAACACCGGGGAGCTGTTTTTT
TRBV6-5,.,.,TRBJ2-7,CASSYRGLSYEQYF,TGTGCCAGCAGTTATAGGGGCCTTTCCTACGAGCAGTACTTC
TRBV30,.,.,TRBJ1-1,CAWSVLRAPDTEAFF,TGTGCCTGGAGTGTACTGAGGGCTCCGGACACTGAAGCTTTCTTT
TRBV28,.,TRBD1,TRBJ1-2,CASRSDRAYGYTF,TGTGCCAGCAGGTCGGACAGGGCCTATGGCTACACCTTC
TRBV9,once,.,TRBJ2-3,CASSPGNLALTDTQYF,TGTGCCAGCAGCCCTGGGAACCTAGCCCTCACAGATACGCAGTATTTT
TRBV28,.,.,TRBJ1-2,CASSSGPETYGYTF,TGTGCCAGCAGCTCTGGGCCAGAAACCTATGGCTACACCTTC
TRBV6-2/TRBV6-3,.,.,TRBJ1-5,CASSDGGPQPQHF,TGTGCCAGCAGTGACGGGGGGCCTCAGCCCCAGCATTTT
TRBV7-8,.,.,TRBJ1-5,CASSLVWASGSNQPQHF,TGTGCCAGCAGCTTAGTGTGGGCCTCCGGCAGCAATCAGCCCCAGCATTTT
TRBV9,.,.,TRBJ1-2,CASAARTVDYGYTF,TGTGCCAGTGCAGCCAGGACAGTAGACTATGGCTACACCTTC
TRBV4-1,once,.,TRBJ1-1,CASSPQVWEAEAFF,TGCGCCAGCAGCCCCCAGGTGTGGGAGGCTGAAGCTTTCTTT
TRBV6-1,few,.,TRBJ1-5,CASSGWGGGIRQPQHF,TGTGCCAGCAGTGGATGGGGGGGAGGGATCCGACAGCCCCAGCATTTT
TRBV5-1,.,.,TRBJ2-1,CASSPGGAVNEQFF,TGCGCCAGCAGCCCTGGCGGGGCAGTGAATGAGCAGTTCTTC
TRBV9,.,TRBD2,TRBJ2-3,CASSAIILAGGTDTQYF,TGTGCCAGCAGCGCGATAATACTAGCGGGAGGCACAGATACGCAGTATTTT
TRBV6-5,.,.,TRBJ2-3,CASERPRSTDTQYF,TGTGCCAGCGAGCGACCCCGCTCCACAGATACGCAGTATTTT
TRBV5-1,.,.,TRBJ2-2,CASSEPTPITGELFF,TGCGCCAGCAGCGAACCAACACCGATCACCGGGGAGCTGTTTTTT
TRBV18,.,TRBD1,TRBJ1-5,CASSEGAGNQPQHF,TGTGCCAGCTCCGAGGGGGCGGGAAATCAGCCCCAGCATTTT
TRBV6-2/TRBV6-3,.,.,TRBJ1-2,CASSKPHTGSYGYTF,TGTGCCAGCAGTAAACCTCACACAGGGTCCTATGGCTACACCTTC
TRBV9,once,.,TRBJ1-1,CASSPSGASEAFF,TGTGCCAGCAGCCCAAGCGGTGCCTCTGAAGCTTTCTTT
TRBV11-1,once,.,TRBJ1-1,CASSDRTMNTEAFF,TGTGCCAGCAGCGACAGGACCATGAACACTGAAGCTTTCTTT
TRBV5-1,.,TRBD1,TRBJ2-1,CASSLDRDRRFF,TGCGCCAGCAGCTTGGATCGGGACAGGCGGTTCTTC
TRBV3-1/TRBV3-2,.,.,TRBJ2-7,CASSQAGGGYEQYF,TGTGCCAGCAGCCAAGCGGGGGGCGGCTACGAGCAGTACTTC
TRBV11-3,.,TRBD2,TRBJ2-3,CASSLRLAGAIDTQYF,TGTGCCAGCAGCTTAAGGCTAGCGGGGGCTATAGATACGCAGTATTTT
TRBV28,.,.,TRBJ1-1,CASSLGARGGRLEAFF,TGTGCCAGCAGCCTGGGGGCAAGGGGAGGGAGACTAGAAGCTTTCTTT
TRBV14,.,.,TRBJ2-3,CASSQSTGFTDTQYF,TGTGCCAGCAGCCAGTCAACAGGGTTCACAGATACGCAGTATTTT
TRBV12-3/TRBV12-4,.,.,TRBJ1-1,CASSSHERTEAFF,TGTGCCAGCAGTTCCCATGAGCGGACTGAAGCTTTCTTT
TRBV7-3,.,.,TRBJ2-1,CASSLNVLSYNEQFF,TGTGCCAGCAGCTTAAATGTCCTTTCCTACAATGAGCAGTTCTTC
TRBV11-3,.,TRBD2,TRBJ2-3,CASSLRASGRSTDTQYF,TGTGCCAGCAGCTTACGTGCTAGCGGGAGGTCCACAGATACGCAGTATTTT
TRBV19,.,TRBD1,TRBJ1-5,CASSLDRDQPQHF,TGTGCCAGTAGTTTAGACAGGGATCAGCCCCAGCATTTT
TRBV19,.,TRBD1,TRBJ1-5,CATSRDRVPQHF,TGTGCCACGTCCCGGGACAGGGTACCCCAGCATTTT
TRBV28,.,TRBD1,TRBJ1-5,CASSRDSFYQPQHF,TGTGCCAGCAGCCGGGACAGTTTTTATCAGCCCCAGCATTTT
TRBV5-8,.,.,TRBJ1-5,CASSRIGGAKDQPQHF,TGTGCCAGCAGCAGAATAGGAGGGGCAAAGGATCAGCCCCAGCATTTT
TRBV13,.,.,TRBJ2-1,CASSLGERNEQFF,TGTGCCAGCAGCTTAGGCGAGCGAAATGAGCAGTTCTTC
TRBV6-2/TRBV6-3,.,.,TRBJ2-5,CASNPGSRRRETQYF,TGTGCCAGCAACCCCGGGTCGAGGCGGCGAGAGACCCAGTACTTC
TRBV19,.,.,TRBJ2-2,CASSTYQGSNTGELFF,TGTGCCAGTAGTACCTACCAGGGGTCGAACACCGGGGAGCTGTTTTTT
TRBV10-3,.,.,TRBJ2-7,CAISEPPGEQYF,TGTGCCATCAGTGAGCCCCCGGGCGAGCAGTACTTC
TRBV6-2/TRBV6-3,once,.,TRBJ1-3,CASSYSMMAGDSGNTIYF,TGTGCCAGCAGTTACTCGATGATGGCAGGGGATTCTGGAAACACCATATATTTT
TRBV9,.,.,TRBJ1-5,CASSVDGGSTQPQHF,TGTGCCAGCAGCGTAGATGGGGGCTCAACGCAGCCCCAGCATTTT
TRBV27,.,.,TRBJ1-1,CASSTGRVNTEAFF,TGTGCCAGCAGTACAGGGAGGGTGAACACTGAAGCTTTCTTT
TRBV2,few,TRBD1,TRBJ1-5,CASSRTGALDQPQHF,TGTGCCAGCAGCCGGACAGGGGCCCTGGATCAGCCCCAGCATTTT
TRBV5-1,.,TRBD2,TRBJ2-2,CASSLWLAGINTGELFF,TGCGCCAGCAGCTTGTGGCTAGCGGGGATAAACACCGGGGAGCTGTTTTTT